The rows below give T cell receptor beta chains drawn from one sample of a study of T cell changes during pregnancy in multiple sclerosis. The assay was immunoSEQ multiplex PCR, and TCRdb's table has in-frame clones only and misses some. The sample lists tens of thousands of clones, roughly 92% occurring once. The material sequenced was peripheral blood, taken after pregnancy. The receptor set was obtained from a female donor in good health, enrolled as a control in a pregnancy study. Each CDR3 is given with its conserved first and last residue. The D gene is left open where the match is weak. A clone size is listed for some rows: how often the clone was seen (once, few, many), or a class if it is expanded.

D gene: TRBD2; V gene: TRBV5-1; J gene: TRBJ2-3; clone size: -; CDR3 protein: CASRTSGGAGSDTQYF; CDR3 DNA: TGCGCCAGCAGGACTAGCGGGGGGGCGGGGTCAGATACGCAGTATTTT
D gene: TRBD1; V gene: TRBV28; J gene: TRBJ2-7; clone size: -; CDR3 protein: CASKEWGTGTYEQYF; CDR3 DNA: TGTGCCAGCAAGGAATGGGGGACAGGAACCTACGAGCAGTACTTC
D gene: TRBD1; V gene: TRBV5-4; J gene: TRBJ1-1; clone size: -; CDR3 protein: CASSLEGAVNTEAFF; CDR3 DNA: TGTGCCAGCAGCTTGGAGGGGGCCGTGAACACTGAAGCTTTCTTT
D gene: -; V gene: TRBV6-5; J gene: TRBJ2-7; clone size: -; CDR3 protein: CASSFRGMSEQYF; CDR3 DNA: TGTGCCAGCAGTTTCCGGGGTATGAGCGAGCAGTACTTC
D gene: -; V gene: TRBV7-9; J gene: TRBJ2-3; clone size: -; CDR3 protein: CASQPAGATDTQYF; CDR3 DNA: TGTGCCAGCCAACCCGCCGGAGCGACGGATACGCAGTATTTT
D gene: TRBD2; V gene: TRBV7-9; J gene: TRBJ2-7; clone size: -; CDR3 protein: CASSLGIIAGGPATYEQYF; CDR3 DNA: TGTGCCAGCAGCTTAGGAATAATAGCGGGAGGTCCCGCTACCTACGAGCAGTACTTC
D gene: -; V gene: TRBV11-2; J gene: TRBJ1-1; clone size: -; CDR3 protein: CASSLGTVGFF; CDR3 DNA: TGTGCCAGCAGCTTAGGGACAGTGGGTTTCTTT
D gene: TRBD1; V gene: TRBV25-1; J gene: TRBJ1-1; clone size: -; CDR3 protein: CASSDPGQGGYAEAFF; CDR3 DNA: TGTGCCAGCAGTGATCCGGGACAGGGAGGGTACGCTGAAGCTTTCTTT
D gene: -; V gene: TRBV11-1; J gene: TRBJ2-1; clone size: -; CDR3 protein: CASNPRGSWNNEQFF; CDR3 DNA: TGTGCCAGCAACCCTAGGGGGAGTTGGAACAATGAGCAGTTCTTC
D gene: -; V gene: TRBV6-1; J gene: TRBJ1-5; clone size: once; CDR3 protein: CARTDMRNQPQHF; CDR3 DNA: TGTGCCAGAACTGACATGCGCAATCAGCCCCAGCATTTT
D gene: -; V gene: TRBV5-1; J gene: TRBJ2-3; clone size: once; CDR3 protein: CASSLGTVAGFSTDTQYF; CDR3 DNA: TGCGCCAGCAGCTTGGGGACTGTGGCGGGCTTTAGCACAGATACGCAGTATTTT
D gene: -; V gene: TRBV19; J gene: TRBJ1-2; clone size: -; CDR3 protein: CASSIRGASDYGYTF; CDR3 DNA: TGTGCCAGTAGTATTCGGGGGGCTTCGGACTATGGCTACACCTTC
D gene: -; V gene: TRBV7-2; J gene: TRBJ2-5; clone size: -; CDR3 protein: CASTPGGAGETQYF; CDR3 DNA: TGTGCCAGCACCCCGGGGGGCGCGGGGGAGACCCAGTACTTC
D gene: -; V gene: TRBV19; J gene: TRBJ1-1; clone size: once; CDR3 protein: CASSSGGGGMNTEAFF; CDR3 DNA: TGTGCCAGTAGTTCGGGGGGGGGAGGTATGAACACTGAAGCTTTCTTT
D gene: TRBD2; V gene: TRBV28; J gene: TRBJ2-7; clone size: -; CDR3 protein: CASRLAGGGNEQYF; CDR3 DNA: TGTGCCAGCAGGCTAGCGGGAGGAGGTAACGAGCAGTACTTC
D gene: TRBD1; V gene: TRBV19; J gene: TRBJ1-2; clone size: -; CDR3 protein: CASNPGTGFGYTF; CDR3 DNA: TGTGCCAGTAACCCCGGGACAGGGTTCGGCTACACCTTC
D gene: -; V gene: TRBV7-8; J gene: TRBJ2-5; clone size: -; CDR3 protein: CASSLLLVAGETQYF; CDR3 DNA: TGTGCCAGCAGCTTACTGCTAGTTGCTGGGGAGACCCAGTACTTC
D gene: -; V gene: TRBV4-1; J gene: TRBJ2-1; clone size: -; CDR3 protein: CASSQDPYTKDSRGQFF; CDR3 DNA: TGCGCCAGCAGCCAAGATCCCTATACAAAGGACAGTCGTGGGCAGTTCTTC
D gene: -; V gene: TRBV6-1; J gene: TRBJ2-7; clone size: -; CDR3 protein: CASRKIAGGEQYF; CDR3 DNA: TGTGCCAGCAGGAAAATCGCAGGAGGCGAGCAGTACTTC
D gene: -; V gene: TRBV4-1; J gene: TRBJ2-7; clone size: -; CDR3 protein: CASSQTGLVVQYF; CDR3 DNA: TGCGCCAGCAGCCAAACAGGGTTAGTGGTGCAGTACTTC
D gene: TRBD1; V gene: TRBV7-9; J gene: TRBJ2-2; clone size: -; CDR3 protein: CASSPPGQGMTGELFF; CDR3 DNA: TGTGCCAGCAGCCCCCCGGGACAGGGTATGACCGGGGAGCTGTTTTTT
D gene: TRBD2; V gene: TRBV11-2; J gene: TRBJ2-1; clone size: -; CDR3 protein: CASSGEGREGNSYNEQFF; CDR3 DNA: TGTGCCAGCAGCGGAGAGGGGCGGGAGGGGAACTCCTACAATGAGCAGTTCTTC
D gene: TRBD2; V gene: TRBV2; J gene: TRBJ2-5; clone size: once; CDR3 protein: CASRIGGGAQETQYF; CDR3 DNA: TGTGCCAGCAGGATTGGCGGGGGGGCCCAAGAGACCCAGTACTTC
D gene: -; V gene: TRBV9; J gene: TRBJ2-5; clone size: -; CDR3 protein: CASSVEGLGETQYF; CDR3 DNA: TGTGCCAGCAGCGTAGAGGGACTGGGGGAGACCCAGTACTTC
D gene: -; V gene: TRBV9; J gene: TRBJ1-1; clone size: few; CDR3 protein: CASSATGTEAFF; CDR3 DNA: TGTGCCAGCAGCGCTACAGGGACTGAAGCTTTCTTT
D gene: -; V gene: TRBV6-6; J gene: TRBJ1-5; clone size: -; CDR3 protein: CASSPFAGAIGQPQHF; CDR3 DNA: TGTGCCAGCAGTCCCTTCGCGGGGGCGATAGGTCAGCCCCAGCATTTT